The rows below give T cell receptor beta chains drawn from one sample of a study of identical twins. TCRdb recomputed calls from the 5' RACE reads with MiXCR, one row per CDR3 protein. The sample has roughly 1.6 million distinct CDR3 sequences, under 35% seen once. The sequencing sample was made of cord blood. These receptors all come from a newborn girl in good health. Each CDR3 is given with its conserved first and last residue. D genes are given only for firm matches. Expanded clones get a size class; other rows say once, few or many, or leave the size out.

j_gene | d_gene | v_gene | abundance | CDR3nt | CDR3aa
TRBJ1-1 | - | TRBV20-1 | - | TGCAGTGCTAGAGGGGATAAGAGTGAAGCTTTCTTT | CSARGDKSEAFF
TRBJ2-7 | - | TRBV12-3/TRBV12-4 | - | TGTGCCAGCAGTTTGAACATTGGTAACGAGCAGTACTTC | CASSLNIGNEQYF
TRBJ2-7 | - | TRBV28 | - | TGTGCCAGCAGCGACCCGGGTGTAACCTACGAGCAGTACTTC | CASSDPGVTYEQYF
TRBJ2-5 | TRBD2 | TRBV19 | - | TGTGCCAGTAACCCCGGCGGGAGGATGGTCAATGAGCAGTACTTC | CASNPGGRMVNEQYF
TRBJ2-1 | - | TRBV25-1 | few | TGTGCCAGCAGTGAATCGGTTCTAGCAAGGAATGAGCAGTTCTTC | CASSESVLARNEQFF
TRBJ2-5 | - | TRBV5-1 | - | TGCGTCACTAGGACCAACCAAGAGACCCAGTACTTC | CVTRTNQETQYF
TRBJ1-2 | - | TRBV12-3/TRBV12-4 | - | TGTGCCAGCAGTTTTGGCTATCGGCAGGAGCGCTATGGCTACACCTTC | CASSFGYRQERYGYTF
TRBJ2-7 | TRBD1 | TRBV20-1 | few | TGCAGTGCTCAGAGGACAGGGGCCGAGCAGTACTTC | CSAQRTGAEQYF
TRBJ1-3 | - | TRBV30 | once | TGTGCCTGGCGCCCAGGGCCGAGGGGAAACGCCATATATTTT | CAWRPGPRGNAIYF
TRBJ2-1 | - | TRBV5-1 | few | TGCGCCAGCGGCCGGGACTGGTACAATGAGCAGTTCTTC | CASGRDWYNEQFF
TRBJ2-7 | - | TRBV29-1 | - | TGCAGCGTTATTCCCCCCGGGAGCGAGCAGTACTTC | CSVIPPGSEQYF
TRBJ2-3 | - | TRBV7-6 | - | TGTGCCAGCAGCTCCGAGGGCGGCACAGATACGCAGTATTTT | CASSSEGGTDTQYF
TRBJ2-1 | - | TRBV28 | - | TGTGCCAGCACCCGTGGAGGGAGTAATAATGAGCAGTTCTTC | CASTRGGSNNEQFF
TRBJ2-5 | TRBD2 | TRBV20-1 | few | TGCAGTGCTAGAGATTTTTCCCAACTAGCGGGGGATCGGGAGACCCAGTACTTC | CSARDFSQLAGDRETQYF
TRBJ2-5 | - | TRBV13 | - | TGTGCCAGCAGCTTAGGTCTGGCCTCAAGGGCGGAGACCCAGTACTTC | CASSLGLASRAETQYF
TRBJ1-4 | TRBD1 | TRBV28 | few | TGTGCCAGCAGTTCCAGGGGGCGCGGTGAAAAACTGTTTTTT | CASSSRGRGEKLFF
TRBJ2-3 | - | TRBV28 | few | TGTGCCAGCAGTTCCCCCTCGGGAGCGCACACAGATACGCAGTATTTT | CASSSPSGAHTDTQYF
TRBJ2-7 | - | TRBV6-6 | many | TGTGCCAGCAGAGCTTACTCCTACGAGCAGTACTTC | CASRAYSYEQYF
TRBJ1-2 | - | TRBV27 | once | TGTGCCAGCAGTTTATACCCCCGGGAATATGGCTACACCTTC | CASSLYPREYGYTF
TRBJ2-2 | - | TRBV5-1 | - | TGCGCCAGCAGCTTGGAGCGGAACACCGGGGAGCTGTTTTTT | CASSLERNTGELFF
TRBJ1-1 | TRBD1 | TRBV20-1 | - | TGCAGTGTAGGGACAGGAGACACTGAAGCTTTCTTT | CSVGTGDTEAFF
TRBJ1-5 | TRBD1 | TRBV5-1 | - | TGCGCCAGCAGCTTCCGGGACAGGGGCCTCTATAGCAATCAGCCCCAGCATTTT | CASSFRDRGLYSNQPQHF
TRBJ2-1 | TRBD2 | TRBV7-9 | few | TGTGCCAGCAGCTTAGCTTTTCCCCAGCGGGGATGGAATGAGCAGTTCTTC | CASSLAFPQRGWNEQFF
TRBJ2-3 | - | TRBV5-1 | few | TGCGCCAGCAGCTCCCCTCGGGGCCGACTTAGCACAGATACGCAGTATTTT | CASSSPRGRLSTDTQYF
TRBJ2-7 | TRBD2 | TRBV18 | few | TGTGCCAGCTCAGCGACTAGCGGGGGGATCTCCTACGAGCAGTACTTC | CASSATSGGISYEQYF
TRBJ1-6 | - | TRBV7-8 | - | TGTGCCAGCAGCTTAAGTGGACGGGGGGCGAGCTCCTATAATTCACCCCTCCACTTT | CASSLSGRGASSYNSPLHF
TRBJ1-2 | - | TRBV2 | few | TGTGCCAGTCCCTCCGGGACGGCGCTAATGGGCTACACCTTC | CASPSGTALMGYTF
TRBJ2-3 | TRBD2 | TRBV27 | - | TGTGCCAGCAGTATCAGCGGGGGGACAGATACGCAGTATTTT | CASSISGGTDTQYF
TRBJ2-4 | - | TRBV6-6 | few | TGTGCCAGCAGTGACCAGGGGGGCAAAAACATTCAGTACTTC | CASSDQGGKNIQYF
TRBJ1-1 | - | TRBV7-2 | - | TGTGCCAGCAGCTTAGTAGGGGCCTACACTGAAGCTTTCTTT | CASSLVGAYTEAFF
TRBJ2-7 | TRBD2 | TRBV29-1 | few | TGCAGCGTCGGAGTAGCGGGGGATGCCTACGAGCAGTACTTC | CSVGVAGDAYEQYF